This TCR beta chain originates from a study of cytomegalovirus exposure and HLA in healthy donors. The protocol was immunoSEQ multiplex PCR, while the TCRdb copy is restricted to in-frame clones and leaves out a portion. The sample gives about 130,000 clones, 82% of which show up once; roughly 29% is in the top ten. With V trimmed by 5 bases and J by 6 bases, 9 bases remained unmatched. Germline assignment: CDR1 SGHTS and CDR2 YDEGEE. The CDR3 extends over 14 amino acids. The TCR sequence derives from a man younger than 45 in good health and CMV-seropositive. J is TRBJ2-7 and V is TRBV5-8, with 9 bases that match TRBD1. Sample: PBMCs. The DNA for the CDR3 is TGTGCCAGCAGTTCCGGGACAGGGTACGGCGAGCAGTACTTC. It specifies CASSSGTGYGEQYF.